This T cell receptor beta chain was sequenced during a study of shared clonotypes between healthy human individuals. Assay: immunoSEQ multiplex PCR; the TCRdb copy retains only in-frame clones and omits some. The table records some 790,000 clones, over 60% of them present only once. Trimming left V 4 bases short and J 5 bases short, with 17 bases between. Looked up from germline, CDR1 is GTSNPN and CDR2 is SVGIG (reference sequence). CDR3 length equals 15 residues. At least ten counts were recorded for this clone. The chain is built from TRBV30 and TRBJ2-2, with D maybe TRBD1 (5 bases). The clonotype was recovered from a woman in her 30s in good health. Sample: memory CD4+ T cells sorted from blood. The sample's subset: CD45RA-negative fraction. CDR3 bases: TGTGCCTGGACGAAGGGGCCGATAATTACCGGGGAGCTGTTTTTT. The encoded protein is CAWTKGPIITGELFF. The complete variable domain, with remaining parts taken from reference TRBV30 and TRBJ2-2, reads SQTIHQWPATLVQPVGSPLSLECTVEGTSNPNLYWYRQAAGRGLQLLFYSVGIGQISSEVPQNLSASRPQDRQFILSSKKLLLSDSGFYLCAWTKGPIITGELFFGEGSRLTVL.